The 28 T cell receptor beta chains given below trace back to one sample, sequenced in a study of technical replicates of blood from a few donors. Produced via immunoSEQ multiplex PCR; TCRdb's table is partial and in-frame only. Of 65,000 to 80,000 clones detected, approximately 91% appear once; the ten largest clones hold about 0.38%. The sample was T cells isolated from PBMCs. These receptors were taken from a human donor in good health.

V gene TRBV4-1 combines with J gene TRBJ1-3; TRBD1 might be the D (5 bases). Germline V lookup: CDR1 MGHRA, CDR2 YSYEKL. The CDR3 has 12 residues. V lost 11 bases and J 1 base, leaving 9 bases between the germline ends. CDR3 in DNA: TGCGCCGCCGGGGGTTCTGGAAACACCATATATTTT. It is translated as CAAGGSGNTIYF.

The V call is TRBV7-8, the J call TRBJ1-1; the D gene is possibly TRBD1 (5 bases). CDR1 is SGHVS, CDR2 FQNEAQ, per germline. This CDR3 has 13 residues. The V end was cut by 5 bases, the J end by 5 bases, with 12 bases between. This CDR3 is CASSLSGRTEAFF. The CDR3 nucleotides read TGTGCCAGCAGCCTTTCAGGGCGGACTGAAGCTTTCTTT.

This chain joins TRBV28 and TRBJ2-7, with D possibly matching TRBD2 (5 bases). Trimming shortened V by 3 bases and J by 1 base, and 16 bases separated the two germline ends. CDR1 MDHEN and CDR2 SYDVKM come from the germline V gene. This CDR3 spans 16 amino acids. For the CDR3, the DNA is TGTGCCAGCAGTTTCTCCTCGACTATCTCTTCCTACGAGCAGTACTTC. Its protein is CASSFSSTISSYEQYF.

The CDR3 DNA is TGTGCCAGCAGTGACAGGGGGAACACTGAAGCTTTCTTT. Translating it yields CASSDRGNTEAFF. This chain links TRBV2 with TRBJ1-1; tentative D call: TRBD1 (6 bases). Germline loops: CDR1 SNHLY, CDR2 FYNNEI. The CDR3 has 13 residues. The V end was cut by 3 bases, the J end by 1 base, with 6 bases between.

This clone was observed a single time. The rearrangement links TRBV10-1 to TRBJ2-7; TRBD2 matches 9 bases. Germline V CDR1 and CDR2: WNHNN, SYGVQD (reference sequence). Trimming cost V 4 bases and J 1 base; bases outside gene matches: 2. CDR3 size: 14 residues. The CDR3 protein is CASSGLADSYEQYF. CDR3 bases: TGCGCCAGCAGTGGACTAGCGGATTCCTACGAGCAGTACTTC.

The chain recombines TRBV6-1 with TRBJ1-2; 8 nucleotides match TRBD1. The CDR3 is 13 residues long. V trimming: 7 bases; J trimming: 3 bases; junction bases outside the gene matches: 4. In germline, CDR1 is MNHNS, CDR2 SASEGT. The CDR3: CASTMDRDYGYTF. In DNA, the CDR3 is TGTGCCAGCACCATGGACAGGGACTATGGCTACACCTTC.

The rearrangement joins TRBV6-5 to TRBJ2-3; possible D gene TRBD1, 6 bases. With 7 bases removed from V and 2 bases from J, the gap between germline ends came to 13 bases. Germline V CDR1 and CDR2: MNHEY, SVGAGI. CDR3 size: 14 residues. DNA of the CDR3: TGTGCCAGCAAGGTATCAGGGGCCACAGATACGCAGTATTTT. Protein product: CASKVSGATDTQYF.

In its sample, this clone was seen a few times. This chain uses TRBV4-2 with TRBJ2-7; 7 nucleotides align to TRBD1. The V segment lost 1 base and the J segment 7 bases; nucleotides outside the gene matches: 10. The germline V gene has CDR1 LGHNA and CDR2 YNFKEQ. The CDR3 covers 15 residues. Here the CDR3 reads CASSQVTRGHGEQYF. CDR3 bases: TGTGCCAGCAGCCAAGTGACGAGGGGGCACGGGGAGCAGTACTTC.

The chain carries TRBV5-4 and TRBJ2-1; TRBD2 matches at 13 bases. Germline-derived CDR1 and CDR2 are SGHNT and YYREEE (reference sequence). The CDR3 sequence is 15 residues long. Trimming at V came to 6 bases and at J to 3 bases, leaving 3 bases not matched to a gene. CDR3 in amino acids: CASIGTSGNYNEQFF. The CDR3 DNA sequence: TGTGCCAGCATTGGGACTAGCGGGAACTACAATGAGCAGTTCTTC.

V and J are TRBV6-5 and TRBJ2-3, with 9 bases lining up with TRBD1. V lost 0 bases, J lost 4 bases, and 2 bases stayed unmatched. Per germline, CDR1 MNHEY and CDR2 SVGAGI. The CDR3 is made up of 15 amino acids. The CDR3, as DNA: TGTGCCAGCAGTTACTCCACAGGGGGCGCAGATACGCAGTATTTT. It is translated as CASSYSTGGADTQYF.

The rearrangement joins TRBV2 to TRBJ1-2; D is possibly TRBD1 (5 bases). This CDR3 comprises 16 residues. Per the germline V gene, CDR1 is SNHLY and CDR2 is FYNNEI. V was pared by 0 bases and J by 8 bases, with 19 bases between. CDR3 region: CASSEARGIGGGGYTF. The CDR3 nucleotides are TGTGCCAGCAGTGAAGCCCGGGGCATCGGGGGGGGAGGCTACACCTTC.

The V and J genes are TRBV28 and TRBJ2-5, with D uncertain. Germline V gene lookup returns CDR1 MDHEN and CDR2 SYDVKM. With 7 bases removed from V and 5 bases from J, the gap between germline ends came to 8 bases. The CDR3 is 11 residues long. CDR3 residues: CASKTRETQYF. The CDR3 nucleotides are TGTGCCAGCAAGACCAGGGAGACCCAGTACTTC.

Only one count was recorded for this clone. The rearrangement joins TRBV7-3 to TRBJ2-3, with TRBD2 identical over 8 bases. From germline, CDR1 is SGHTA and CDR2 FQGTGA. Trimming cost V 2 bases and J 3 bases; bases outside gene matches: 10. CDR3 length equals 17 residues. CDR3 amino acids: CASSLYIAGSGTDTQYF. CDR3 bases: TGTGCCAGCAGCTTATATATAGCGGGATCGGGTACAGATACGCAGTATTTT.

The CDR3 is CASSLGNSQQYF. CDR3 DNA sequence: TGTGCCAGCAGCTTGGGAAACTCCCAGCAGTACTTC. V is TRBV5-4 and J is TRBJ2-7; D not resolved. Germline CDR1 reads SGHNT; CDR2 reads YYREEE (reference sequence). The germline V and J ends were trimmed by 0 bases and 8 bases, with 9 bases remaining between them. The CDR3 covers 12 residues.

The J gene is TRBJ2-7, the V gene TRBV2, with TRBD1 matching over 12 bases. Per germline, CDR1 SNHLY and CDR2 FYNNEI. Trimming removed 10 bases from V and 4 bases from J; junction bases left unmatched: 8. The CDR3 loop spans 14 amino acids. DNA of the CDR3: TGTGCCACCATACGGGACAGGGGGCCTTACGAGCAGTACTTC. Protein: CATIRDRGPYEQYF.

The V call is TRBV7-9, the J call TRBJ2-1; TRBD2 agrees at 7 bases. CDR3 size: 16 residues. V gave up 5 bases and J gave up 4 bases; unmatched junction bases: 11. Germline V gene sequence: CDR1 SEHNR, CDR2 FQNEAQ (reference sequence). CDR3 residues: CASSPRGRGYYNEQFF. CDR3 bases: TGTGCCAGCAGCCCCCGGGGGAGGGGATATTACAATGAGCAGTTCTTC. Based on the CDR3 plus reference TRBV7-9 and TRBJ2-1, the full variable domain is DTGVSQNPRHKITKRGQNVTFRCDPISEHNRLYWYRQTLGQGPEFLTYFQNEAQLEKSRLLSDRFSAERPKGSFSTLEIQRTEQGDSAMYLCASSPRGRGYYNEQFFGPGTRLTVL.

The genes are TRBV30 and TRBJ2-1; D possibly corresponds to TRBD2 (6 bases). This CDR3 spans 13 amino acids. The germline CDR1 and CDR2 sequences are GTSNPN and SVGIG (reference sequence). The ends were cut back, 5 bases at V and 6 bases at J, with 14 bases in the middle. CDR3 bases: TGTGCCTGGGGAGGAACTAGCCCCAATGAGCAGTTCTTC. Protein sequence: CAWGGTSPNEQFF. Looking up the rest from reference TRBV30 and TRBJ2-1 gives the full variable domain: SQTIHQWPATLVQPVGSPLSLECTVEGTSNPNLYWYRQAAGRGLQLLFYSVGIGQISSEVPQNLSASRPQDRQFILSSKKLLLSDSGFYLCAWGGTSPNEQFFGPGTRLTVL.

The J gene is TRBJ2-2, the V gene TRBV6-5; tentatively, D is TRBD2 (6 bases). This CDR3 is built from 16 residues. Per germline, CDR1 MNHEY and CDR2 SVGAGI. The V gene lost 0 bases and the J gene lost 7 bases, with 15 bases spanning the gap. CDR3 amino acids: CASSYSHHRLVGELFF. In nucleotides, the CDR3 is TGTGCCAGCAGTTACTCCCACCACCGACTAGTCGGGGAGCTGTTTTTT.

V usage is TRBV19 and J usage is TRBJ2-7, with a possible D match to TRBD2 (6 bases). V lost 5 bases and J 0 bases, leaving 14 bases between the germline ends. The CDR3 is 15 residues long. Germline lookup yields CDR1 LNHDA and CDR2 SQIVND (reference sequence). CDR3 residues: CASSLLSGVSYEQYF. CDR3 in DNA: TGTGCCAGTAGTCTGCTTAGCGGAGTCTCCTACGAGCAGTACTTC.

This chain connects TRBV28 to TRBJ2-5; 11 nucleotides match TRBD2. The CDR3 contains 15 residues. CDR1 is MDHEN and CDR2 is SYDVKM in the germline V gene. The trim removed 2 bases at V and 3 bases at J, leaving 2 bases unmatched. DNA of the CDR3: TGTGCCAGCAGTTTACAGGGACTAGCGGAAGAGACCCAGTACTTC. It encodes CASSLQGLAEETQYF. The whole variable domain, remainder taken from reference TRBV28 and TRBJ2-5, is DVKVTQSSRYLVKRTGEKVFLECVQDMDHENMFWYRQDPGLGLRLIYFSYDVKMKEKGDIPEGYSVSREKKERFSLILESASTNQTSMYLCASSLQGLAEETQYFGPGTRLLVL.

The chain employs TRBV5-1 and TRBJ2-1, with 11 bases that match TRBD2. The CDR3 runs to 16 residues. Looked up from germline, CDR1 is SGHRS and CDR2 is YFSETQ. After removal of 2 bases from V and 0 bases from J, the junction contained 1 base not matched to a gene. As DNA, the CDR3 is TGCGCCAGCAGCTTCACTAGCGGGGGCTCCTACAATGAGCAGTTCTTC. Residues: CASSFTSGGSYNEQFF.

V and J are TRBV5-6 and TRBJ2-3; 8 bases agree with TRBD2. Germline V gene data show CDR1 as SGHDT and CDR2 as YYEEEE. Germline trimming cut 2 bases from V and 4 bases from J; bases unmatched to any gene: 0. The CDR3 sequence is 13 residues long. Here the CDR3 DNA reads TGTGCCAGCAGCTTAGCGGGAGCAGATACGCAGTATTTT. Translated, it gives CASSLAGADTQYF.

This chain links TRBV9 with TRBJ1-2; D call uncertain. V was shortened by 5 bases and J by 5 bases, with 16 bases between the two germline ends. The CDR3 contains 14 residues. Germline V CDR1 and CDR2: SGDLS, YYNGEE. This chain's CDR3 is CASRRDDGLYGYTF. Written as DNA, the CDR3 is TGTGCCAGCAGGAGGGATGACGGACTGTATGGCTACACCTTC.

The J gene is TRBJ2-7, the V gene TRBV27, with TRBD1 as a possible D gene (6 bases). CDR1 is MNHEY, CDR2 SMNVEV, per germline (reference sequence). The V gene lost 2 bases and the J gene lost 3 bases, with 14 bases spanning the gap. The CDR3 covers 15 residues. CDR3 sequence: CASSLAGTPIYEQYF. In DNA form, the CDR3 reads TGTGCCAGCAGTTTAGCCGGGACACCCATCTACGAGCAGTACTTC.

The J gene is TRBJ1-5, the V gene TRBV4-2; TRBD1 is a possible D gene (6 bases). The V gene lost 1 base and the J gene lost 6 bases, with 10 bases spanning the gap. This CDR3 comprises 14 residues. CDR1 is LGHNA, CDR2 YNFKEQ, per germline. CDR3 sequence (DNA): TGTGCCAGCAGCCAAGCACAGGGTGGTCAGCCCCAGCATTTT. The encoded protein is CASSQAQGGQPQHF.

This chain connects TRBV9 to TRBJ1-3; tentative D call: TRBD1 (6 bases). V was pared by 4 bases and J by 2 bases, with 13 bases between. The CDR3 consists of 15 residues. CDR1 SGDLS and CDR2 YYNGEE come from the germline V gene. CDR3 in DNA: TGTGCCAGCAGCACTTTATCAGGGGCTGGAAACACCATATATTTT. Translated, it gives CASSTLSGAGNTIYF.

The chain employs TRBV27 and TRBJ2-7; 8 bases agree with TRBD1. CDR1 MNHEY and CDR2 SMNVEV come from the germline V gene (reference sequence). V was pared by 10 bases and J by 5 bases, with 7 bases of the junction left unmatched. This CDR3 is built from 12 residues. DNA for the CDR3: TGTGCCACCGCCGGACAGGGCCACGAGCAGTACTTC. This codes for CATAGQGHEQYF.

The CDR3 here is CASSLGQGYTEAFF. Here the CDR3 DNA reads TGTGCCAGCAGCTTAGGTCAGGGGTACACTGAAGCTTTCTTT. The chain recombines TRBV7-2 with TRBJ1-1, with D possibly being TRBD1 (6 bases). V was trimmed by 1 base and J by 3 bases, leaving 9 bases between them. Per germline, CDR1 SGHTA and CDR2 FQGNSA. The CDR3 extends over 14 amino acids.